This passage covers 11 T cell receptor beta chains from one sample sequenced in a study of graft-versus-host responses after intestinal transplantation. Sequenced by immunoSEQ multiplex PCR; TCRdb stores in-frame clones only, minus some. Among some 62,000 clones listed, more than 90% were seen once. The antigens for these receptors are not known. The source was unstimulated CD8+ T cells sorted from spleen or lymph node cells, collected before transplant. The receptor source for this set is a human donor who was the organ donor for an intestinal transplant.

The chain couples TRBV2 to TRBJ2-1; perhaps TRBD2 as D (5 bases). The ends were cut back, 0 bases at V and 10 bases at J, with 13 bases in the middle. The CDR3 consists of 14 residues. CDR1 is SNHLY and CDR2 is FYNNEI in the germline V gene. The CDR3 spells CASSEASQDYEQFF. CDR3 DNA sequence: TGTGCCAGCAGTGAAGCTAGCCAAGACTACGAGCAGTTCTTC.

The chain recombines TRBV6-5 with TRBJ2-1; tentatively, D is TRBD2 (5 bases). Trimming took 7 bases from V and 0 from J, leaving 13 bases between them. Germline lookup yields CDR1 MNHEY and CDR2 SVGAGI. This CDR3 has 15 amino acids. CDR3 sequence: CASTGGSNSYNEQFF. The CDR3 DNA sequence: TGTGCCAGCACTGGCGGGTCGAACTCCTACAATGAGCAGTTCTTC.

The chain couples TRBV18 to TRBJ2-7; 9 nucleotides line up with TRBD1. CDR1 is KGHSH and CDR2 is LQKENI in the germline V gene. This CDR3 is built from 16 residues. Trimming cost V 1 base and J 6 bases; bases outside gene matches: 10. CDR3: CASSPRIRTGVGEQYF. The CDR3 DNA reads TGTGCCAGCTCACCACGCATCAGGACAGGGGTTGGCGAGCAGTACTTC.

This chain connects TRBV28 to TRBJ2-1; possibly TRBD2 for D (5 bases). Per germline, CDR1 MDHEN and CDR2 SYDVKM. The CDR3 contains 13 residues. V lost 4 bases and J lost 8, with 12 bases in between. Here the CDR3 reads CASSSVLRDEQFF. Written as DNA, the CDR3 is TGTGCCAGCAGTTCCGTGCTGAGGGATGAGCAGTTCTTC.

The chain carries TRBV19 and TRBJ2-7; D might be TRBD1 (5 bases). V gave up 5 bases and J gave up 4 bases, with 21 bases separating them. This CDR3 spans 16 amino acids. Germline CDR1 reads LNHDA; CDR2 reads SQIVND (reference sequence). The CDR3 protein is CASSPMVGRDAYEQYF. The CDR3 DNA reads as TGTGCCAGTAGTCCCATGGTGGGCAGGGATGCTTACGAGCAGTACTTC.

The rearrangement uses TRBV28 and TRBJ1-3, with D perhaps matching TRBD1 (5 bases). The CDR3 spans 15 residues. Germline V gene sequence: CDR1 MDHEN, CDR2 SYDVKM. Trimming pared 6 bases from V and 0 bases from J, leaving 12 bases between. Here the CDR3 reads CASRPGDHSGNTIYF. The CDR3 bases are TGTGCCAGCAGACCGGGGGACCACTCTGGAAACACCATATATTTT.

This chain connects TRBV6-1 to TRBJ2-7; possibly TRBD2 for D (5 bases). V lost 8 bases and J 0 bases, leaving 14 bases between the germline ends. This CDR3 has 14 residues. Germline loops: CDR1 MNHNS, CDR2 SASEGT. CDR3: CASGGSQYSYEQYF. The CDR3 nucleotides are TGTGCCAGCGGAGGCAGTCAGTACTCCTACGAGCAGTACTTC.

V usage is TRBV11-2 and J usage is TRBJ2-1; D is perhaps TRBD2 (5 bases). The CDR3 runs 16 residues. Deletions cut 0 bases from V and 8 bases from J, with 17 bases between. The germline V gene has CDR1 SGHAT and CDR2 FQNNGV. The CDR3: CASSLDSGFWWHEQFF. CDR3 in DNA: TGTGCCAGCAGCTTAGATTCGGGGTTTTGGTGGCATGAGCAGTTCTTC.

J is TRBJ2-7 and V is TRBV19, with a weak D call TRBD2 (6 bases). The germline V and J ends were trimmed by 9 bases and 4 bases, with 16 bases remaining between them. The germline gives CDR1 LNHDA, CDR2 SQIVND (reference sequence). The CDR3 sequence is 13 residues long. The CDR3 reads CASQTRGGYEQYF. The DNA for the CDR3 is TGTGCCAGCCAGACGCGGGGTGGGTACGAGCAGTACTTC.

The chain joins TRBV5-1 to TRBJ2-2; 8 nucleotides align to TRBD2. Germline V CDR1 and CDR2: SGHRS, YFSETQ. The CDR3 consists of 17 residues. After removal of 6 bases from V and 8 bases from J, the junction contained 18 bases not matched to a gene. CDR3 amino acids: CASTPWGLDFPLGELFF. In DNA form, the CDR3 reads TGCGCCAGCACACCGTGGGGACTAGACTTTCCTTTGGGGGAGCTGTTTTTT.

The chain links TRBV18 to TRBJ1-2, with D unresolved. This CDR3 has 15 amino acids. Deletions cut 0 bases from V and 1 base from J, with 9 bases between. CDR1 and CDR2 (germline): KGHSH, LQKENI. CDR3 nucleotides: TGTGCCAGCTCACCACCTTGGAGGGATAACTATGGCTACACCTTC. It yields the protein CASSPPWRDNYGYTF.